This T cell receptor (beta chain) was found in a study of blood T cell repertoires in COVID-19. Study-wide background: Samples representing acute and convalescent COVID-19 were sourced from the United States, Italy and Spain. T cells, B-cell-depleted T cells, or PBMCs provided the cDNA or gDNA that served as material.

Looked up from germline, CDR1 is SGHRS and CDR2 is YFSETQ. The CDR3 spans 15 residues. Unmatched junction bases numbered 4, after V lost 0 bases and J lost 5 bases. Methods used by the authors: Reference gene primer amplification gave estimated nucleated cell counts. Here immunoSEQ multiplex PCR was the method, and the copy in TCRdb shows in-frame clones only, minus some. The V and J calls and clone size are taken from that table; D and trimming were inferred from the DNA. The table has about 250,000 clones, 85% seen once. The rearrangement links TRBV5-1 to TRBJ2-7; 11 bases agree with TRBD2. The sample taken for sequencing was peripheral blood. The sequence was obtained from a woman in her fifties or sixties with active or convalescent COVID-19. CDR3 amino acids: CASSLELAGADEQYF. CDR3 DNA: TGCGCCAGCAGCTTGGAACTAGCGGGAGCCGACGAGCAGTACTTC.